These 20 T cell receptor beta chains originate from one sample sequenced in a study of T cell responses to AZD1222 COVID-19 vaccine. This table comes from immunoSEQ multiplex PCR, and its TCRdb copy is limited to in-frame clones, with some not included. The sample comprises more than 95,000 clones, 92% of which are singletons, and 0.8% to 1.1% rests with the top ten. The specimen was peripheral blood, collected on day 0 of AZD1222 vaccination. Receptor source: an adult in good health.

The V and J genes are TRBV4-1 and TRBJ2-7, with D perhaps matching TRBD2 (6 bases). The length of the CDR3 is 16 residues. V gave up 0 bases and J gave up 7 bases, with 19 bases separating them. Germline CDR1 reads MGHRA; CDR2 reads YSYEKL. The DNA of the CDR3 is TGCGCCAGCAGCCAAGAGATTCGGGAGTTATGGAAAGAGCAGTACTTC. Amino acid sequence: CASSQEIRELWKEQYF.

The J gene is TRBJ2-3, the V gene TRBV24-1; D remains unclear. Trimming left V 7 bases short and J 0 bases short, with 7 bases between. CDR3 length equals 13 residues. Germline V lookup: CDR1 KGHDR, CDR2 SFDVKD. CDR3 nucleotides: TGTGCCACCAGGGGGTCCAGCACAGATACGCAGTATTTT. As protein: CATRGSSTDTQYF.

The rearrangement uses TRBV6-5 and TRBJ1-2; no clear D. Trimming pared 0 bases from V and 4 bases from J, leaving 12 bases between. Germline CDR1 is MNHEY and CDR2 is SVGAGI. The CDR3 has 15 amino acids. CDR3 protein: CASSYSRVGSYGYTF. CDR3 sequence (DNA): TGTGCCAGCAGTTACTCAAGGGTTGGGAGCTATGGCTACACCTTC.

The chain combines TRBV3-1 (or the pseudogene TRBV3-2) with TRBJ1-2; D call uncertain. From germline, CDR1 is LGHDT and CDR2 YNNKEL (reference sequence). The CDR3 loop spans 16 amino acids. V dropped 0 bases and J dropped 5 bases, with 16 bases sitting between them. The chain's CDR3 is CASSQDRGFSRYGYTF. The CDR3 DNA follows: TGTGCCAGCAGCCAAGATCGAGGGTTCTCGAGGTATGGCTACACCTTC.

The rearrangement joins TRBV7-9 to TRBJ1-3; 9 nucleotides match TRBD1. J was trimmed by 12 bases and V by 5 bases; bases with no gene match: 11. In germline, CDR1 is SEHNR, CDR2 FQNEAQ (reference sequence). The CDR3 loop spans 14 amino acids. This CDR3 is CASSRLRTGDHIYF. In DNA form, the CDR3 reads TGTGCCAGCAGCCGACTTCGGACAGGGGACCACATATATTTT.

J is TRBJ2-2 and V is TRBV29-1; 8 positions agree with TRBD1. Germline V CDR1 and CDR2: SQVTM, ANQGSEA. Trimming removed 7 bases from V and 5 bases from J; junction bases left unmatched: 3. This CDR3 is built from 12 residues. The CDR3: CSAHRGTGELFF. Written as DNA, the CDR3 is TGCAGCGCTCACAGGGGGACCGGGGAGCTGTTTTTT.

V is TRBV7-8 and J is TRBJ2-5, with 9 bases identical to TRBD2. The CDR3 sequence is 14 residues long. Germline-derived CDR1 and CDR2 are SGHVS and FQNEAQ. With V trimmed by 5 bases and J by 5 bases, 6 bases remained unmatched. This CDR3 reads CASSQLAGHETQYF. DNA of the CDR3: TGTGCCAGCAGCCAACTAGCGGGTCATGAGACCCAGTACTTC.

This chain links TRBV3-1 (or the pseudogene TRBV3-2) with TRBJ2-7; 12 bases line up with TRBD2. The ends lost 6 bases at V and 0 bases at J; junction bases unmatched: 3. The CDR3 is made up of 15 amino acids. The germline V gene has CDR1 LGHDT and CDR2 YNNKEL (reference sequence). In nucleotides, the CDR3 is TGTGCCAGCAGTACTAGCGGGAGGAGCTCCTACGAGCAGTACTTC. This translates into CASSTSGRSSYEQYF.

The chain has TRBV30 and TRBJ1-1; 9 bases align to TRBD1. The CDR3 is 14 amino acids. Germline assignment: CDR1 GTSNPN and CDR2 SVGIG (reference sequence). J gave up 2 bases and V 1 base, and 2 bases lay outside the gene matches. Written as DNA, the CDR3 is TGTGCCTGGAGTGCGGGACAGGGAAACACTGAAGCTTTCTTT. Its translation: CAWSAGQGNTEAFF.

The V gene is TRBV12-3 or TRBV12-4, the J gene TRBJ1-2; no clear D. The length of the CDR3 is 12 residues. V was clipped by 2 bases and J by 5 bases, with 6 bases between them. The CDR3 sequence: CASSLNEYGYTF. The CDR3 nucleotides read TGTGCCAGCAGTTTAAACGAATATGGCTACACCTTC.

In this sample, this clone turned up once. This chain connects TRBV19 to TRBJ1-4; no definite D call. The CDR3 consists of 14 residues. V lost 4 bases to trimming and J lost 5 bases, with 11 bases between them. Germline V lookup: CDR1 LNHDA, CDR2 SQIVND (reference sequence). The CDR3 nucleotides are TGTGCCAGTAGTACAAGGTTTATCAATGAAAAACTGTTTTTT. Protein: CASSTRFINEKLFF.

V and J are TRBV5-4 and TRBJ2-6; 8 bases are a match to TRBD1. V was clipped by 0 bases and J by 4 bases; unmatched bases: 12. CDR1 is SGHNT, CDR2 YYREEE, per germline (reference sequence). CDR3 length: 19 residues. The CDR3 reads CASSLDGRGPIGGANVLTF. Here the CDR3 DNA reads TGTGCCAGCAGCTTGGACGGCAGGGGGCCCATTGGGGGGGCCAACGTCCTGACTTTC.

The chain is built from TRBV29-1 and TRBJ2-3; TRBD1 or TRBD2 may be the D gene (5 bases each). V lost 3 bases and J lost 4, with 8 bases in between. The germline gives CDR1 SQVTM, CDR2 ANQGSEA. The CDR3 has 12 residues. CDR3: CSVDEGSDTQYF. For the CDR3, the DNA is TGCAGCGTTGACGAGGGGTCAGATACGCAGTATTTT.

V is TRBV6-4 and J is TRBJ2-1, with TRBD2 identical over 14 bases. Germline V lookup: CDR1 MRHNA, CDR2 SNTAGT. The J segment lost 10 bases and the V segment lost 6 bases, leaving 5 bases of the junction unmatched. The length of the CDR3 is 14 residues. The CDR3 loop is CASRGTSGRTEQFF. The DNA for the CDR3 is TGTGCCAGCAGGGGGACTAGCGGGAGAACAGAGCAGTTCTTC.

This clone was counted only a few times. V gene TRBV27 combines with J gene TRBJ1-1; D ambiguous. This CDR3 comprises 11 residues. V was trimmed by 3 bases and J by 11 bases, leaving 10 bases between them. From germline, CDR1 is MNHEY and CDR2 SMNVEV (reference sequence). The CDR3 nucleotides are TGTGCCAGCAGTTTTGGCCTTGAGGCTTTCTTT. Protein: CASSFGLEAFF.

The V call is TRBV27, the J call TRBJ1-2, with D maybe TRBD1 (5 bases). Trimming left V 3 bases short and J 8 bases short, with 13 bases between. The germline V gene encodes CDR1 MNHEY and CDR2 SMNVEV (reference sequence). The length of the CDR3 is 13 residues. CDR3 coding DNA: TGTGCCAGCAGTTTGTCAGGGTCCCTAGGCTACACCTTC. It is translated as CASSLSGSLGYTF.

The V and J genes are TRBV5-1 and TRBJ2-7; 9 nucleotides line up with TRBD2. In germline, CDR1 is SGHRS, CDR2 YFSETQ. The CDR3 length is 17 residues. Trimming cost V 0 bases and J 2 bases; bases outside gene matches: 9. CDR3: CASSLEPQTSGPYEQYF. DNA of the CDR3: TGCGCCAGCAGCTTGGAACCGCAGACTAGCGGTCCCTACGAGCAGTACTTC. Together with reference TRBV5-1 and TRBJ2-7, the CDR3 gives the full variable domain: KAGVTQTPRYLIKTRGQQVTLSCSPISGHRSVSWYQQTPGQGLQFLFEYFSETQRNKGNFPGRFSGRQFSNSRSEMNVSTLELGDSALYLCASSLEPQTSGPYEQYFGPGTRLTVT.

The chain links TRBV30 to TRBJ2-7; possibly TRBD2 for D (5 bases). The V end was cut by 0 bases, the J end by 4 bases, with 7 bases between. The CDR3 sequence is 12 residues long. Germline V gene data show CDR1 as GTSNPN and CDR2 as SVGIG (reference sequence). In DNA, the CDR3 is TGTGCCTGGAGTGTAAGCGGTTACGAGCAGTACTTC. Translation: CAWSVSGYEQYF.

The chain employs TRBV28 and TRBJ1-5; tentative D call: TRBD1 (5 bases). CDR1 and CDR2 from the germline V gene are MDHEN and SYDVKM. Trimming pared 2 bases from V and 5 bases from J, leaving 19 bases between. CDR3 length: 17 residues. This CDR3 is CASSLTGGVQTYQPQHF. The CDR3 DNA follows: TGTGCCAGCAGTTTAACTGGGGGGGTACAAACATATCAGCCCCAGCATTTT.

This clone was picked up a small number of times. The rearrangement uses TRBV3-1 (or the pseudogene TRBV3-2) and TRBJ2-3; 7 positions agree with TRBD2. CDR1 and CDR2 from the germline V gene are LGHDT and YNNKEL (reference sequence). The CDR3 spans 21 residues. V lost 2 bases, J lost 4 bases, and 24 bases stayed unmatched. The DNA of the CDR3 is TGTGCCAGCAGCCAATTCTGGACGCGGGGTCCCGGGACTACCGTGGCAGATACGCAGTATTTT. Translation: CASSQFWTRGPGTTVADTQYF.